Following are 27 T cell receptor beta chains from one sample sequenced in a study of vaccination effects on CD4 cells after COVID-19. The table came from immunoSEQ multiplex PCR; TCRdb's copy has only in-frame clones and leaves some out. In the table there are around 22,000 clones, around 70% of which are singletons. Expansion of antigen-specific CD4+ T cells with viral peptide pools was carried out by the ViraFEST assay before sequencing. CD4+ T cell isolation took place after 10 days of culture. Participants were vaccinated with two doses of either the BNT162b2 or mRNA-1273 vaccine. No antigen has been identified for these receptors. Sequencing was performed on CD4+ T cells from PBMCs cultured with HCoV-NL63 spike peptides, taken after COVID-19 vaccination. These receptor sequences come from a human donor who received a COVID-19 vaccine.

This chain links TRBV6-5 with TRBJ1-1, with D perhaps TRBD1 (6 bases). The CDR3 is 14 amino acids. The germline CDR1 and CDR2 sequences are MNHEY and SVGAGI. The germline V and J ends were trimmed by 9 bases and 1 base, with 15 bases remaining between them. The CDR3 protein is CASCPGTSNTEAFF. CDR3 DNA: TGTGCCAGTTGCCCTGGGACATCGAACACTGAAGCTTTCTTT.

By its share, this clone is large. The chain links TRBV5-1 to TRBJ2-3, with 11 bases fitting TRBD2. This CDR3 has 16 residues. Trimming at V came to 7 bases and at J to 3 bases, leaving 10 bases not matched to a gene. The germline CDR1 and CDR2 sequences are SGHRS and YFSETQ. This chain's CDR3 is CASGLAGGPGTDTQYF. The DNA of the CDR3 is TGCGCCAGCGGGTTAGCGGGGGGGCCCGGGACAGATACGCAGTATTTT.

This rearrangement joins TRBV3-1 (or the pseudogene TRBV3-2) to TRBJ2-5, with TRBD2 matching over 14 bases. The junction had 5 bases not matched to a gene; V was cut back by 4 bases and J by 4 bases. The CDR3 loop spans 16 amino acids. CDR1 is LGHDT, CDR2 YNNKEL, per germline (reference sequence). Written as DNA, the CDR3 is TGTGCCAGCAGCCTGGGACTAGCGGGGGAAGGAGAGACCCAGTACTTC. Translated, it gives CASSLGLAGEGETQYF.

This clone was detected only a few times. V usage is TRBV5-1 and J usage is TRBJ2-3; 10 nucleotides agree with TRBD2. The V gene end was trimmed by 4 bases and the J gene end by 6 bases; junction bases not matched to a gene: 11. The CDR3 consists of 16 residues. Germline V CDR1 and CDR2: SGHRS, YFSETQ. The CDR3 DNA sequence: TGCGCCAGCAGCCGGACCCCTAGCGGGAGTCCGGATACGCAGTATTTT. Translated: CASSRTPSGSPDTQYF. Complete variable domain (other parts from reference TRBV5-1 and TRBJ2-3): KAGVTQTPRYLIKTRGQQVTLSCSPISGHRSVSWYQQTPGQGLQFLFEYFSETQRNKGNFPGRFSGRQFSNSRSEMNVSTLELGDSALYLCASSRTPSGSPDTQYFGPGTRLTVL.

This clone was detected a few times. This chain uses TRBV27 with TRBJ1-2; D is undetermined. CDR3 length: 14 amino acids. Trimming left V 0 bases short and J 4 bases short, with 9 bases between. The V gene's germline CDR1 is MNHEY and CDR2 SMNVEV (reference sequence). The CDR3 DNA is TGTGCCAGCAGTTTATCCGGCAGCTCCTATGGCTACACCTTC. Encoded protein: CASSLSGSSYGYTF.

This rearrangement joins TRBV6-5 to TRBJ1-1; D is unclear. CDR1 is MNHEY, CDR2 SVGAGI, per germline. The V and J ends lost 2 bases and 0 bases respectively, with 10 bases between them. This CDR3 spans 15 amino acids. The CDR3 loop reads CASSYDAKMNTEAFF. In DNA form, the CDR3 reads TGTGCCAGCAGTTACGATGCAAAAATGAACACTGAAGCTTTCTTT.

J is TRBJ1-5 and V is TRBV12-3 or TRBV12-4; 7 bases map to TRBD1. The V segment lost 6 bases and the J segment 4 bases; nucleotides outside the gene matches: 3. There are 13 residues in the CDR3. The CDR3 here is CASRRTGNQPQHF. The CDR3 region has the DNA TGTGCCAGCAGAAGGACAGGTAATCAGCCCCAGCATTTT.

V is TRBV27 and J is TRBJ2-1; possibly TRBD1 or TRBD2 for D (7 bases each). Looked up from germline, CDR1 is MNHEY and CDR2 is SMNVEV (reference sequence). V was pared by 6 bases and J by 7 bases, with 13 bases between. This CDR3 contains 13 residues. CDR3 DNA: TGTGCCAGCAGCCCAGGGGGGGAAAATGAGCAGTTCTTC. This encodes CASSPGGENEQFF.

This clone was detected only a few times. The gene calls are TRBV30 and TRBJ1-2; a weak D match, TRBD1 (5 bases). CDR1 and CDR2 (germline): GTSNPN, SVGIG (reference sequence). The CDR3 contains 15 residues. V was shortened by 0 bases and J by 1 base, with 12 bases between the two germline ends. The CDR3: CAWSVQGEGNYGYTF. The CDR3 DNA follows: TGTGCCTGGAGTGTACAAGGGGAGGGTAACTATGGCTACACCTTC.

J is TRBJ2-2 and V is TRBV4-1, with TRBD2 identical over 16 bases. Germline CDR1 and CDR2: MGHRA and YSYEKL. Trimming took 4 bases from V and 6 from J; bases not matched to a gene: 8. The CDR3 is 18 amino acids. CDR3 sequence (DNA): TGCGCCAGCAGCCCGATGGGACTAGCGGGAGGGAAGGCCGGGGAGCTGTTTTTT. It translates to CASSPMGLAGGKAGELFF.

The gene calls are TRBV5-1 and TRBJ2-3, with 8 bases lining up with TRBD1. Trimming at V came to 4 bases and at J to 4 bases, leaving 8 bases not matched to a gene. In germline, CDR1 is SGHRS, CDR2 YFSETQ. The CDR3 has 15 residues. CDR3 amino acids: CASSVTGAGADTQYF. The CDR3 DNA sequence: TGCGCCAGCAGCGTGACAGGGGCTGGGGCAGATACGCAGTATTTT.

CDR3 loop: CASSYPRGGHSYNEQFF. The DNA of the CDR3 is TGCGCCAGCAGCTACCCTCGCGGGGGCCACTCCTACAATGAGCAGTTCTTC. This rearrangement joins TRBV5-1 to TRBJ2-1; maybe TRBD2 (7 bases). Germline V gives CDR1 SGHRS, CDR2 YFSETQ. The CDR3 sequence is 17 residues long. V dropped 3 bases and J dropped 0 bases, with 16 bases sitting between them.

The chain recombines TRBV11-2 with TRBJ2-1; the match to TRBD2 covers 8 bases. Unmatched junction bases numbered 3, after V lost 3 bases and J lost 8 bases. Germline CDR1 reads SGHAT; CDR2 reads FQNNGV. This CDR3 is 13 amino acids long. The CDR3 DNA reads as TGTGCCAGCAGCTTGGAAGCGGGGGATGAGCAGTTCTTC. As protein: CASSLEAGDEQFF.

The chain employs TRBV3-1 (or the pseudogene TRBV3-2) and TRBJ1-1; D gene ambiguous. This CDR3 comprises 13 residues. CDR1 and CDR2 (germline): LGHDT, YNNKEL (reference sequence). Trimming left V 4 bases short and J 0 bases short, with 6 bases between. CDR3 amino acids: CASSPEMNTEAFF. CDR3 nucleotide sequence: TGTGCCAGCAGCCCGGAGATGAACACTGAAGCTTTCTTT.

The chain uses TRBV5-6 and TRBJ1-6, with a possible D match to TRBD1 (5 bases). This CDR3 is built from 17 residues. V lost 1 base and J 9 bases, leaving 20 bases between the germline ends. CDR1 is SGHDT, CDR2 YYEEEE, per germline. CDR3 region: CASSLSGARRVGSPLHF. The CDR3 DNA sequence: TGTGCCAGCAGCTTGAGTGGGGCTCGCAGGGTGGGTTCACCCCTCCACTTT.

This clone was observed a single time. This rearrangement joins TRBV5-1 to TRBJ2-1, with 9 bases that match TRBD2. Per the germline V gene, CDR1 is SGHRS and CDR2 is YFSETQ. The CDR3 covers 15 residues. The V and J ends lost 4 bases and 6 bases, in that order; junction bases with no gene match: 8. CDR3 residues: CASSRGTSKTNEQFF. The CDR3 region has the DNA TGCGCCAGCAGCCGAGGGACTAGCAAAACCAATGAGCAGTTCTTC.

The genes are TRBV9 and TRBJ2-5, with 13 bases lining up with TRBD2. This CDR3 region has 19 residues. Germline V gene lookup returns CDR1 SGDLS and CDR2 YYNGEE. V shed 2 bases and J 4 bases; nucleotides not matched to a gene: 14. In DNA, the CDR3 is TGTGCCAGCAGCGTCGACCGACTAGCGGGAGGCTTTAGTCGAGAGACCCAGTACTTC. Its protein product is CASSVDRLAGGFSRETQYF.

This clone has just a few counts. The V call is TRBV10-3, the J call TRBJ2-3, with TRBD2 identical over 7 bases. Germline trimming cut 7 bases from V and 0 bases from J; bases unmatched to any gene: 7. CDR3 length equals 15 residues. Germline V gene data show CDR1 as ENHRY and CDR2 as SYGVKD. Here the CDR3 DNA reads TGTGCCATCACCCCTAGCGGAGGGAGCACAGATACGCAGTATTTT. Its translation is CAITPSGGSTDTQYF.

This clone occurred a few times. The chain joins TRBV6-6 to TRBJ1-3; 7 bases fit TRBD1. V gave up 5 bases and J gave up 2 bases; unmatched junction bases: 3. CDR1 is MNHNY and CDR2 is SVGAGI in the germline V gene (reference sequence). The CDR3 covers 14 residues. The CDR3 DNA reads TGTGCCAGCAGTCGACAGGGTACTGGAAACACCATATATTTT. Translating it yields CASSRQGTGNTIYF.

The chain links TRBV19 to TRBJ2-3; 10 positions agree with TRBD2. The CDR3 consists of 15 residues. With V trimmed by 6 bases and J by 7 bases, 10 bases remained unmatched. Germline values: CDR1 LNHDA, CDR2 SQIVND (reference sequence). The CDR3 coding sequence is TGTGCCAGTAGCCTAAGCGGGAGGGCCCCCAATACGCAGTATTTT. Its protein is CASSLSGRAPNTQYF.

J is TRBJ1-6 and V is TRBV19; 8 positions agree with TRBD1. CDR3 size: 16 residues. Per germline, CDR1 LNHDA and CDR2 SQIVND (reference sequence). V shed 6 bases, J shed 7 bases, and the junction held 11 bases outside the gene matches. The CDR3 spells CASRSSRTGRNSPLHF. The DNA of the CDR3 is TGTGCCAGTAGAAGTAGTAGGACAGGGCGAAATTCACCCCTCCACTTT.

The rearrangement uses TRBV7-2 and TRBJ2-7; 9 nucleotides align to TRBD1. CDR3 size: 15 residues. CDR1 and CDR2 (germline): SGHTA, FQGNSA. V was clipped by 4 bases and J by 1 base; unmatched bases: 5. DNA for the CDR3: TGTGCCAGCAGCTCATGGGACAGGGAATCCTACGAGCAGTACTTC. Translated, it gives CASSSWDRESYEQYF.

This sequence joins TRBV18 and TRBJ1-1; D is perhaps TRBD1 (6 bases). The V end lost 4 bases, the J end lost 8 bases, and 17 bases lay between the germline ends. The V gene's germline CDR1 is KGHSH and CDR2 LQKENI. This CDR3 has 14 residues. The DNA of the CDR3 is TGTGCCAGCTCACACAACCGACAGGTGGTCGAAGCTTTCTTT. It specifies CASSHNRQVVEAFF. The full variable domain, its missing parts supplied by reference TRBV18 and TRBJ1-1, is NAGVMQNPRHLVRRRGQEARLRCSPMKGHSHVYWYRQLPEEGLKFMVYLQKENIIDESGMPKERFSAEFPKEGPSILRIQQVVRGDSAAYFCASSHNRQVVEAFFGQGTRLTVV.

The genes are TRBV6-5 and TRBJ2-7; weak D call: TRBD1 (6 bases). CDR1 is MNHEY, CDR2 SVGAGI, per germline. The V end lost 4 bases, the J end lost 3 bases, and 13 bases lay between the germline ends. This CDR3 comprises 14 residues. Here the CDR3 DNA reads TGTGCCAGCAGTTGGACAGAAAACATCTACGAGCAGTACTTC. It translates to CASSWTENIYEQYF.

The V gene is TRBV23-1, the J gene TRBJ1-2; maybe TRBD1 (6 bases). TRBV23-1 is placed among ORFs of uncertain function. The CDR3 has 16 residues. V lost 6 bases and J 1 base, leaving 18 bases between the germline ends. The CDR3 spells CASSPRTDFLNYGYTF. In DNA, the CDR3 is TGCGCCAGCAGCCCACGGACAGACTTCCTTAACTATGGCTACACCTTC.

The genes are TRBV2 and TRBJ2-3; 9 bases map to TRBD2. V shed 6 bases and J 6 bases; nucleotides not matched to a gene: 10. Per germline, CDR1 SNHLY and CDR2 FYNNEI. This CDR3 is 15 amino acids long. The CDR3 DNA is TGTGCCAGCAGGCGAGAAAGCGGGGGGCGGGATACGCAGTATTTT. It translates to CASRRESGGRDTQYF.

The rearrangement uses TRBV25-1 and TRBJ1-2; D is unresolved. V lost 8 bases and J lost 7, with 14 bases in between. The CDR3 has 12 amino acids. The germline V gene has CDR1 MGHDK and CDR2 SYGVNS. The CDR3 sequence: CASYDPVGGYTF. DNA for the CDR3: TGTGCCAGCTATGACCCGGTGGGTGGCTACACCTTC.